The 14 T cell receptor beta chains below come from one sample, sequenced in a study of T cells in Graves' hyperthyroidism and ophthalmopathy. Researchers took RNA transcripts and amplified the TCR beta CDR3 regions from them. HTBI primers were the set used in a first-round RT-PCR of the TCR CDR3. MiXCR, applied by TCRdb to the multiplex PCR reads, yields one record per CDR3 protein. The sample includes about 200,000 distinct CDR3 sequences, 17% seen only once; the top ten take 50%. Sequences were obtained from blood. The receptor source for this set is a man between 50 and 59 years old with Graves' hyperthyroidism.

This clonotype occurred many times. Here the CDR3 DNA reads TGCGCCAGCGAGCGTGGCAGCCACACAGATACGCAGTATTTT. Protein product: CASERGSHTDTQYF. The V call is TRBV5-1, the J call TRBJ2-3; D not certain. CDR3 length: 14 residues. V was shortened by 7 bases and J by 2 bases, with 14 bases between the two germline ends. CDR1 and CDR2 from the germline V gene are SGHRS and YFSETQ.

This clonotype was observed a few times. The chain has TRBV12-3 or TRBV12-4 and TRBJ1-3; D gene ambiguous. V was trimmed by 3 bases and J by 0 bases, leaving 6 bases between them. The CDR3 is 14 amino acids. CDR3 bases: TGTGCCAGCAGTTTGAGCAGCTCTGGAAACACCATATATTTT. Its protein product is CASSLSSSGNTIYF.

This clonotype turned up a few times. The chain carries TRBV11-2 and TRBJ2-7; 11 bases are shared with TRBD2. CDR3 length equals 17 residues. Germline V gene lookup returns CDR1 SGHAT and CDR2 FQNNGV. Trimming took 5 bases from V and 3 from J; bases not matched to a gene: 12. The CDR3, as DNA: TGTGCCAGCAGCCCACCTAGCGGGAGGAGGGTGGGCTACGAGCAGTACTTC. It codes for CASSPPSGRRVGYEQYF. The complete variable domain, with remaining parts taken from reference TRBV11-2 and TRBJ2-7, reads EAGVAQSPRYKIIEKRQSVAFWCNPISGHATLYWYQQILGQGPKLLIQFQNNGVVDDSQLPKDRFSAERLKGVDSTLKIQPAKLEDSAVYLCASSPPSGRRVGYEQYFGPGTRLTVT.

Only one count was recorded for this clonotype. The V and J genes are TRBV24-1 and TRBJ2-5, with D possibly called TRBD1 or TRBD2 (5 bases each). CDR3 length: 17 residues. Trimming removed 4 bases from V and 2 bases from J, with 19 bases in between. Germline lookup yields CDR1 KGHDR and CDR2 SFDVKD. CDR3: CATSDTGPNEIQETQYF. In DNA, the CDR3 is TGTGCCACCAGTGACACGGGACCGAACGAAATACAAGAGACCCAGTACTTC.

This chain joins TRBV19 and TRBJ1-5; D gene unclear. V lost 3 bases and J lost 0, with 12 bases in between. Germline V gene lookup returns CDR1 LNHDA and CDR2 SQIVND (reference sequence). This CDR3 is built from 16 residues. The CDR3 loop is CASSISPTYSNQPQHF. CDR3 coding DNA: TGTGCCAGTAGTATTTCCCCGACTTATAGCAATCAGCCCCAGCATTTT. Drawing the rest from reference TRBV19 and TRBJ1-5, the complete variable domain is DGGITQSPKYLFRKEGQNVTLSCEQNLNHDAMYWYRQDPGQGLRLIYYSQIVNDFQKGDIAEGYSVSREKKESFPLTVTSAQKNPTAFYLCASSISPTYSNQPQHFGDGTRLSIL.

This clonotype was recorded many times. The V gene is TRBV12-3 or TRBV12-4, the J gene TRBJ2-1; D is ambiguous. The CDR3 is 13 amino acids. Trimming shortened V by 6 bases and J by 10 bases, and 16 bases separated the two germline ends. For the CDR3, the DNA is TGTGCCAGCAGCCTCGGACCAATGCAGGAGCAGTTCTTC. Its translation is CASSLGPMQEQFF.

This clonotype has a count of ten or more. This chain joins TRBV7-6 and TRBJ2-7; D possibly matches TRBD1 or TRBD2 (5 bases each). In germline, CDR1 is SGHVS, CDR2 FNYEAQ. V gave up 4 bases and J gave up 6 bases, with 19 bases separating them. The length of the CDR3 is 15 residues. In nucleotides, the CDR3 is TGTGCCAGCAGCTCGTTCCGGGACCGGGGCACCGAGCAGTACTTC. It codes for CASSSFRDRGTEQYF.

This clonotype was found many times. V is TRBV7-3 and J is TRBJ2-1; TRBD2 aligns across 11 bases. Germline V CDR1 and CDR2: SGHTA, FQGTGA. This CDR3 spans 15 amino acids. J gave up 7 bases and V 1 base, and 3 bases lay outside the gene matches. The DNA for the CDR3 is TGTGCCAGCAGCTTAATAGCGGGAGGGCGAAATGAGCAGTTCTTC. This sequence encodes CASSLIAGGRNEQFF.

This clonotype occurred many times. This CDR3 is CASSRTSGRYNEQFF. CDR3 coding DNA: TGTGCCAGCAGCCGGACTAGCGGGAGATACAATGAGCAGTTCTTC. This sequence joins TRBV7-9 and TRBJ2-1, with 13 bases matching TRBD2. Per germline, CDR1 SEHNR and CDR2 FQNEAQ (reference sequence). Germline trimming cut 5 bases from V and 4 bases from J; bases unmatched to any gene: 2. This CDR3 region has 15 residues.

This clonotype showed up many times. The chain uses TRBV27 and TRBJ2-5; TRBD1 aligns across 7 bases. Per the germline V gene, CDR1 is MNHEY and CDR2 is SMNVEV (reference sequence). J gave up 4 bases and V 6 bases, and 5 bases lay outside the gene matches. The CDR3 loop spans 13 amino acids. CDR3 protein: CASRRQGAETQYF. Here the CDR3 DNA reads TGTGCCAGCAGGCGACAGGGTGCAGAGACCCAGTACTTC.

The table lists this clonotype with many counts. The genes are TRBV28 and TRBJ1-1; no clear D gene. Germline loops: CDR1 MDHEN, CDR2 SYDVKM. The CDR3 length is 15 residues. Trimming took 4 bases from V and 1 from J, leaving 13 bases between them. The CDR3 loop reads CASSSHKPTNTEAFF. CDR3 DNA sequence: TGTGCCAGCAGTTCCCATAAGCCTACGAACACTGAAGCTTTCTTT.

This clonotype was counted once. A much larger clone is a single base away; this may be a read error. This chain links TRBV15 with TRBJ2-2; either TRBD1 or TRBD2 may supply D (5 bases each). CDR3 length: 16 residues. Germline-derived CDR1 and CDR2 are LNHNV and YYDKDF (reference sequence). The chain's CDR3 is CATSRERQQNTGELLF. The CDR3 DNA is TGTGCCACCAGCAGAGAAAGACAGCAGAACACCGGGGAGCTGCTTTTT.

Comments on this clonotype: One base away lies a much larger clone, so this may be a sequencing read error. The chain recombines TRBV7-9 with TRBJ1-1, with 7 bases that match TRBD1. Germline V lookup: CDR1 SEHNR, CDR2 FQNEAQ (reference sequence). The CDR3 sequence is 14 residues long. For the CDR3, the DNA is TGTGCCAGCAGCGGAAAAGGGGGCGTCACTGAAGCTTCCTTT. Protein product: CASSGKGGVTEASF.

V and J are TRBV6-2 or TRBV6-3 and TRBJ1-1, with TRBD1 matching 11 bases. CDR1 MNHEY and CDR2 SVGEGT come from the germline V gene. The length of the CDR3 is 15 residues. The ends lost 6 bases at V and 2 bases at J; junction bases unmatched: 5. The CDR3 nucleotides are TGTGCCAGCAGAACGGACAGGGGGCTCAACACTGAAGCTTTCTTT. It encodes CASRTDRGLNTEAFF.